This T cell receptor beta chain was sequenced during a study of shared clonotypes between healthy human individuals. The study, taken as a whole, reports: Investigators collected only blood, and repertoires in tissues likely differ.

In the naive CD8 group, cells lacked CD45RO and were positively selected for CCR7, so terminally differentiated effector memory CD45RA+ cells were left out. The assay was immunoSEQ multiplex PCR, and TCRdb's table has in-frame clones only and misses some. The sample includes 600,000 or so clones, roughly 98% of them seen just once. Germline-derived CDR1 and CDR2 are LNHNV and YYDKDF (reference sequence). Trimming left V 8 bases short and J 1 base short, with 11 bases between. The length of the CDR3 is 13 residues. On this clone: Its antigen is as yet unknown.

Sequenced material: naive CD8+ T cells sorted from blood. The source is a man aged 25-45 years in good health. V is TRBV15 and J is TRBJ1-1; no reliable D call. DNA of the CDR3: TGTGCCACCGGAACTCGGGGGAACACTGAAGCTTTCTTT. Encoded protein: CATGTRGNTEAFF.